Below, 22 T cell receptor beta chains from the same sample are listed, as sequenced in a study of blood T cell repertoires in COVID-19. The protocol was immunoSEQ multiplex PCR, while the TCRdb copy is restricted to in-frame clones and leaves out a portion. Found here are about 250,000 clones, around 86% of them singletons; the top ten hold approximately 1.5%. The sample consisted of peripheral blood. The receptors were sampled from a woman aged 55-69 years who had recovered from COVID-19.

The rearrangement uses TRBV9 and TRBJ2-7, with 8 bases that match TRBD1. This CDR3 has 13 residues. Germline V lookup: CDR1 SGDLS, CDR2 YYNGEE. The ends lost 2 bases at V and 4 bases at J; junction bases unmatched: 2. The CDR3 protein is CASSVTGGYEQYF. The CDR3 nucleotides are TGTGCCAGCAGCGTTACAGGGGGATACGAGCAGTACTTC.

The rearrangement uses TRBV6-5 and TRBJ2-3; unclear D gene. Trimming left V 0 bases short and J 4 bases short, with 8 bases between. CDR3 length: 14 amino acids. Germline CDR1 and CDR2: MNHEY and SVGAGI. CDR3 coding DNA: TGTGCCAGCAGTTACTCTCTCCGTGCAGATACGCAGTATTTT. Translating gives CASSYSLRADTQYF.

J is TRBJ1-2 and V is TRBV28; D remains ambiguous. The CDR3 totals 14 residues. V lost 5 bases, J lost 8 bases, and 18 bases lay in between. Germline lookup yields CDR1 MDHEN and CDR2 SYDVKM. The CDR3 coding sequence is TGTGCCAGCAGTCTACCGGGATTCTCACCCGGCTACACCTTC. Translating it yields CASSLPGFSPGYTF.

The chain has TRBV4-2 and TRBJ1-2, with D unresolved. CDR1 and CDR2 from the germline V gene are LGHNA and YNFKEQ. Trimming pared 0 bases from V and 2 bases from J, leaving 7 bases between. CDR3 length equals 14 residues. The DNA for the CDR3 is TGTGCCAGCAGCCAAGAGCGGCGGAACTATGGCTACACCTTC. This gives the protein CASSQERRNYGYTF.

V and J are TRBV4-2 and TRBJ2-5, with 13 bases that match TRBD2. The CDR3 covers 16 residues. The junction had 3 bases not matched to a gene; V was cut back by 3 bases and J by 2 bases. Per germline, CDR1 LGHNA and CDR2 YNFKEQ. CDR3 amino acids: CASSHKLAGGQETQYF. The CDR3 region has the DNA TGTGCCAGCAGCCATAAACTAGCGGGGGGGCAAGAGACCCAGTACTTC.

The rearrangement uses TRBV6-5 and TRBJ2-7; TRBD2 agrees at 7 bases. The CDR3 runs to 15 residues. CDR1 and CDR2 (germline): MNHEY, SVGAGI. Losses at the gene ends were 5 bases for V and 6 bases for J; bases not matched to a gene: 13. CDR3 coding DNA: TGTGCCAGCAGTCGCTCGTTGCAAACTAGCGTCGAGCAGTACTTC. Its protein is CASSRSLQTSVEQYF.

A few counts support this clone. The V gene is TRBV7-8, the J gene TRBJ2-5, with TRBD2 matching over 13 bases. Germline V CDR1 and CDR2: SGHVS, FQNEAQ. V lost 4 bases, J lost 5 bases, and 7 bases stayed unmatched. CDR3 size: 16 residues. The CDR3 DNA reads TGTGCCAGCAGCTCCACTAGCGGGGGGGCCCACGAGACCCAGTACTTC. Its protein product is CASSSTSGGAHETQYF.

This chain uses TRBV19 with TRBJ2-5, with D perhaps matching TRBD1 (6 bases). CDR1 and CDR2 from the germline V gene are LNHDA and SQIVND (reference sequence). Trimming cost V 5 bases and J 6 bases, with 16 bases left between them. The CDR3 runs 14 residues. CDR3 amino acids: CASSPIGGLKTQYF. The CDR3 nucleotides are TGTGCCAGTAGTCCCATTGGGGGCTTGAAGACCCAGTACTTC.

The rearrangement links TRBV27 to TRBJ1-2, with D uncertain. The CDR3 has 14 amino acids. Trimming left V 0 bases short and J 0 bases short, with 5 bases between. Germline V gives CDR1 MNHEY, CDR2 SMNVEV (reference sequence). CDR3 bases: TGTGCCAGCAGTTTATCGGGAGCTAACTATGGCTACACCTTC. Its protein product is CASSLSGANYGYTF.

This clone has only a few counts. This chain links TRBV2 with TRBJ2-2; 9 nucleotides match TRBD1. This CDR3 is 17 amino acids long. J gave up 1 base and V 0 bases, and 3 bases lay outside the gene matches. Germline CDR1 is SNHLY and CDR2 is FYNNEI. This CDR3 reads CASSEALDRGNTGELFF. The CDR3, as DNA: TGTGCCAGCAGTGAAGCTTTGGACAGGGGGAACACCGGGGAGCTGTTTTTT.

V and J are TRBV9 and TRBJ1-4; unclear D gene. V lost 4 bases to trimming and J lost 5 bases, with 21 bases between them. Germline values: CDR1 SGDLS, CDR2 YYNGEE. The CDR3 is made up of 17 amino acids. As DNA, the CDR3 is TGTGCCAGCAGCACGCCCCCAGAATCCAATCTCAATGAAAAACTGTTTTTT. This encodes CASSTPPESNLNEKLFF.

This chain connects TRBV28 to TRBJ2-5; TRBD2 might be the D (6 bases). Per the germline V gene, CDR1 is MDHEN and CDR2 is SYDVKM. The CDR3 consists of 18 residues. V shed 3 bases and J shed 0 bases, with 20 bases lying between them. The CDR3 DNA follows: TGTGCCAGCAGTTTCCCCCCGGAGGGCGGGGAGTACCAAGAGACCCAGTACTTC. It encodes CASSFPPEGGEYQETQYF.

The rearrangement uses TRBV2 and TRBJ1-2; a weak D match, TRBD1 (5 bases). The CDR3 has 12 residues. The ends were cut back, 4 bases at V and 4 bases at J, with 7 bases in the middle. The V gene's germline CDR1 is SNHLY and CDR2 FYNNEI. Written as DNA, the CDR3 is TGTGCCAGCAGTGGACAGTCCTATGGCTACACCTTC. This sequence encodes CASSGQSYGYTF.

V gene TRBV18 combines with J gene TRBJ1-5; 9 bases match TRBD1. The CDR3 runs to 18 residues. The J segment lost 1 base and the V segment lost 5 bases, leaving 12 bases of the junction unmatched. Germline-derived CDR1 and CDR2 are KGHSH and LQKENI. The CDR3 region has the DNA TGTGCCAGCTCATTAACCGGGACAGGGTTTATCAGCAATCAGCCCCAGCATTTT. It is translated as CASSLTGTGFISNQPQHF.

The chain is built from TRBV7-3 and TRBJ1-5; weak D call: TRBD1 (6 bases). V was trimmed by 1 base and J by 7 bases, leaving 8 bases between them. The CDR3 contains 13 residues. Germline CDR1 is SGHTA and CDR2 is FQGTGA. The CDR3, as DNA: TGTGCCAGCAGCTTAAACAGGGACCAGCCCCAGCATTTT. It encodes CASSLNRDQPQHF.

The chain is built from TRBV6-5 and TRBJ2-1, with 11 bases aligning to TRBD1. The V segment lost 3 bases and the J segment 1 base; nucleotides outside the gene matches: 2. The CDR3 sequence is 16 residues long. Germline V gene data show CDR1 as MNHEY and CDR2 as SVGAGI. CDR3 sequence reads: CASSYGQGASYNEQFF. In nucleotides, the CDR3 is TGTGCCAGCAGTTATGGACAGGGGGCTTCCTACAATGAGCAGTTCTTC.

The rearrangement links TRBV7-8 to TRBJ2-2; D is unclear. Trimming shortened V by 5 bases and J by 9 bases, and 7 bases separated the two germline ends. From germline, CDR1 is SGHVS and CDR2 FQNEAQ. This CDR3 comprises 11 residues. CDR3 region: CASSPRRELFF. The CDR3 DNA reads as TGTGCCAGCAGCCCCAGGCGGGAGCTGTTTTTT.

Notes on this clone: Within the sample, other DNA sequences also encode this same CDR3. The chain has TRBV5-1 and TRBJ2-5; unclear D gene. The length of the CDR3 is 11 residues. V shed 4 bases and J shed 4 bases, with 5 bases lying between them. CDR1 is SGHRS, CDR2 YFSETQ, per germline. The CDR3 loop is CASSPGETQYF. As DNA, the CDR3 is TGCGCCAGCAGCCCCGGAGAGACCCAGTACTTC.

The chain links TRBV9 to TRBJ1-5, with D unresolved. Germline CDR1 SGDLS, CDR2 YYNGEE. The CDR3 length is 16 residues. Trimming cost V 0 bases and J 5 bases, with 15 bases left between them. For the CDR3, the DNA is TGTGCCAGCAGCGTAGGCTCGGCAGGTAGAGATCAGCCCCAGCATTTT. Amino acids: CASSVGSAGRDQPQHF.

Comments on this clone: The junction departs from germline at one end; a sequencing error may be responsible. V is TRBV11-3 and J is TRBJ2-1, with 8 bases identical to TRBD2. CDR3 length: 16 amino acids. The V gene's germline CDR1 is SGHNT and CDR2 YENEEA. The CDR3 sequence: CASSLEWSGGRNEQFF. CDR3 nucleotides: TGTGCCAGCAGTTTAGAGTGGAGCGGGGGTCGAAATGAGCAGTTCTTC.

This clone turned up a few times. CDR3 protein: CASSLTGQGNTEAFF. CDR3 DNA sequence: TGCGCCAGCAGCTTAACCGGGCAGGGGAACACTGAAGCTTTCTTT. The V call is TRBV5-1, the J call TRBJ1-1; D might be TRBD1 (5 bases). V lost 2 bases, J lost 1 base, and 12 bases lay in between. From germline, CDR1 is SGHRS and CDR2 YFSETQ. The CDR3 has 15 residues. The whole variable domain, filled in from reference TRBV5-1 and TRBJ1-1, reads KAGVTQTPRYLIKTRGQQVTLSCSPISGHRSVSWYQQTPGQGLQFLFEYFSETQRNKGNFPGRFSGRQFSNSRSEMNVSTLELGDSALYLCASSLTGQGNTEAFFGQGTRLTVV.

The rearrangement uses TRBV18 and TRBJ1-1; D unclear. The V and J ends lost 0 bases and 0 bases respectively, with 5 bases between them. The CDR3 has 14 amino acids. Germline lookup yields CDR1 KGHSH and CDR2 LQKENI. The CDR3 bases are TGTGCCAGCTCACCACCATTCTTGAACACTGAAGCTTTCTTT. Its translation is CASSPPFLNTEAFF.